This is a list of T cell receptor beta chains from one sample in a study of blood T cell repertoires in COVID-19. Assay used: immunoSEQ multiplex PCR; TCRdb lists only in-frame clones, some missing. The data hold 250,000 to 350,000 clones, with about 88% observed a single time. What was sequenced was PBMCs or T cells enriched from blood (not recorded which). All receptors come from a woman in her forties or fifties who had recovered from COVID-19. CDR3s include the opening cysteine and the closing phenylalanine or tryptophan. D genes are given only for firm matches. The size of a clone is reported for some rows only, either as once, few or many, or as a class for expanded clones.

CDR3aa	CDR3nt	abundance	v_gene	d_gene	j_gene
CASSESGASGRIF	TGTGCCAGCAGTGAATCTGGCGCGTCGGGTCGGATCTTC	.	TRBV25-1	.	TRBJ2-1
CASSVTGGADTQYF	TGTGCCAGCAGCGTGACGGGGGGAGCAGATACGCAGTATTTT	.	TRBV5-4	TRBD2	TRBJ2-3
CASRPKIAGMNEQFF	TGTGCCAGCAGACCCAAAATAGCGGGAATGAATGAGCAGTTCTTC	.	TRBV28	TRBD2	TRBJ2-1
CASSSQGKDYGYTF	TGTGCCAGCAGTTCCCAGGGGAAGGACTATGGCTACACCTTC	few	TRBV28	.	TRBJ1-2
CASSPGTSGFVGYNEQFF	TGTGCCAGCTCACCTGGGACTAGCGGGTTCGTCGGCTACAATGAGCAGTTCTTC	.	TRBV18	TRBD2	TRBJ2-1
CASSLVNTRNTEAFF	TGTGCCAGCAGCTTAGTTAATACTAGGAACACTGAAGCTTTCTTT	.	TRBV7-8	.	TRBJ1-1
CASSKQGAGAKNIQYF	TGTGCCAGCAGCAAACAGGGGGCGGGAGCCAAAAACATTCAGTACTTC	.	TRBV7-9	TRBD1	TRBJ2-4
CASSPAGIRGYNEQFF	TGTGCCAGCAGCCCGGCGGGCATCCGCGGTTACAATGAGCAGTTCTTC	.	TRBV5-6	.	TRBJ2-1
CASSFKRESTDTQYF	TGTGCCAGCAGCTTCAAGCGGGAGAGCACAGATACGCAGTATTTT	.	TRBV7-8	TRBD2	TRBJ2-3
CASSPSGLDSPLHF	TGTGCCAGCAGCCCCTCAGGACTTGATTCACCCCTCCACTTT	.	TRBV11-2	.	TRBJ1-6
CASSSQGSQETQYF	TGTGCCAGCAGTTCGCAGGGGTCCCAAGAGACCCAGTACTTC	.	TRBV28	.	TRBJ2-5
CASSVPSETQYF	TGTGCCAGCAGCGTCCCGTCGGAGACCCAGTACTTC	few	TRBV7-9	.	TRBJ2-5
CASSATGARADTQYF	TGTGCCAGCAGCGCGACAGGGGCCCGGGCGGATACGCAGTATTTT	once	TRBV6-5	TRBD1	TRBJ2-3
CASSHGTGWPQPQHF	TGTGCCAGCAGCCACGGGACAGGCTGGCCTCAGCCCCAGCATTTT	few	TRBV7-9	TRBD1	TRBJ1-5
CASSLAPGVAFF	TGTGCCAGCAGCTTAGCTCCGGGTGTGGCTTTCTTT	.	TRBV7-3	.	TRBJ1-1
CASSQITGSNQHF	TGTGCCAGCAGTCAAATAACAGGGAGCAACCAGCATTTT	few	TRBV6-6	.	TRBJ1-5
CAWSVRRGSEAFF	TGTGCCTGGAGTGTACGGCGGGGGTCTGAAGCTTTCTTT	.	TRBV30	.	TRBJ1-1
CASSSTSGSRETQYF	TGTGCCAGCAGCTCGACTAGCGGGAGCCGGGAGACCCAGTACTTC	.	TRBV11-2	TRBD2	TRBJ2-5
CASSLMYRNRGIGYTF	TGTGCCAGCAGCTTAATGTATCGAAACAGGGGGATAGGCTACACCTTC	.	TRBV7-3	TRBD1	TRBJ1-2
CASSLDRGYEQYF	TGTGCCAGCAGCCTCGACAGGGGTTACGAGCAGTACTTC	.	TRBV7-9	TRBD1	TRBJ2-7
CASSYGRSTDTQYF	TGTGCCAGCAGTTACGGCAGGTCCACAGATACGCAGTATTTT	.	TRBV6-2/TRBV6-3	.	TRBJ2-3
CASSYFAGDEQYF	TGTGCCAGCAGTTATTTCGCCGGAGACGAGCAGTACTTC	.	TRBV6-5	.	TRBJ2-7
CASSPSGAGTYNEQFF	TGTGCCAGCAGCCCGAGTGGAGCGGGGACCTACAATGAGCAGTTCTTC	.	TRBV5-4	TRBD2	TRBJ2-1
CASSQWGLETQYF	TGTGCCAGCAGCCAGTGGGGGCTGGAGACCCAGTACTTC	.	TRBV7-9	.	TRBJ2-5
CASSSGLNYNEQFF	TGTGCCAGCAGCAGTGGGCTGAACTACAATGAGCAGTTCTTC	once	TRBV7-2	.	TRBJ2-1
CASSQTSSWTAANTGELFF	TGTGCCAGCAGTCAGACTTCCTCCTGGACTGCCGCGAACACCGGGGAGCTGTTTTTT	.	TRBV3-1/TRBV3-2	.	TRBJ2-2
CASSLDRGEVQETQYF	TGTGCCAGCAGCTTGGACCGGGGTGAGGTCCAAGAGACCCAGTACTTC	.	TRBV5-6	.	TRBJ2-5
CASSVDSTGVSEAFF	TGTGCCAGCAGCGTAGATTCGACAGGGGTCTCTGAAGCTTTCTTT	.	TRBV9	TRBD1	TRBJ1-1
CASKGASNQPQHF	TGTGCCAGCAAAGGGGCTAGCAATCAGCCCCAGCATTTT	few	TRBV6-5	.	TRBJ1-5
CASSRDNNQPQHF	TGCGCCAGCAGCCGGGACAACAATCAGCCCCAGCATTTT	.	TRBV10-1	.	TRBJ1-5
CASSLTGGGSTDTQYF	TGTGCCAGCAGCTTGACAGGGGGCGGAAGCACAGATACGCAGTATTTT	.	TRBV7-9	TRBD1	TRBJ2-3
CASSPTAGASEQFF	TGTGCCAGCAGCCCCACCGCGGGAGCATCTGAGCAGTTCTTC	.	TRBV16	TRBD2	TRBJ2-1
CASSVDTAGYTDTQYF	TGTGCCAGCAGCGTAGATACAGCGGGGTACACAGATACGCAGTATTTT	once	TRBV9	TRBD2	TRBJ2-3
CASRTGDRYEQYF	TGTGCCAGCAGAACAGGGGACCGGTACGAGCAGTACTTC	.	TRBV6-5	TRBD1	TRBJ2-7
CAWSPGGLAAYNEQFF	TGTGCCTGGAGCCCTGGGGGACTAGCGGCATACAATGAGCAGTTCTTC	.	TRBV30	TRBD2	TRBJ2-1
CASSPGGRVTEAFF	TGTGCCAGCAGCCCCGGCGGGCGAGTCACTGAAGCTTTCTTT	.	TRBV7-2	.	TRBJ1-1
CSATTARTEAFF	TGCAGCGCCACGACAGCTAGGACTGAAGCTTTCTTT	.	TRBV29-1	.	TRBJ1-1
CASKQQGARYEQYF	TGTGCCAGCAAACAACAGGGGGCGCGCTACGAGCAGTACTTC	.	TRBV5-4	TRBD1	TRBJ2-7
CASSLKLAGSTDTQYF	TGTGCCAGCAGCTTGAAGCTAGCGGGTAGCACAGATACGCAGTATTTT	once	TRBV5-4	TRBD2	TRBJ2-3
CASSAGLAGGYNEQFF	TGTGCCAGCAGCGCGGGACTAGCGGGAGGGTACAATGAGCAGTTCTTC	.	TRBV9	TRBD2	TRBJ2-1
CANSRQGATGELFF	TGTGCCAACTCTAGACAGGGGGCCACCGGGGAGCTGTTTTTT	.	TRBV28	TRBD1	TRBJ2-2
CASMRGGASPSPLHF	TGTGCCAGCATGCGAGGGGGCGCGTCGCCCTCACCCCTCCACTTT	.	TRBV28	TRBD1	TRBJ1-6
CASSQPENGNIQYF	TGCGCCAGCAGTCAACCGGAAAACGGGAACATTCAGTACTTC	.	TRBV23-1	.	TRBJ2-4
CASSPTVNTEAFF	TGTGCCAGCTCACCGACAGTTAACACTGAAGCTTTCTTT	few	TRBV18	.	TRBJ1-1
CATTGTGTYTIYF	TGTGCCACCACCGGGACAGGGACATACACCATATATTTT	.	TRBV19	TRBD1	TRBJ1-3
CASSLTIGGSSGYTF	TGTGCCAGCAGCCTTACGATAGGGGGCAGTTCTGGCTACACCTTC	few	TRBV7-3	TRBD1	TRBJ1-2
CASSLVSRAGEQYF	TGCGCCAGCAGCTTGGTGTCCAGGGCCGGAGAGCAGTACTTC	few	TRBV5-1	.	TRBJ2-7
CASSYGTGMNTEAFF	TGTGCCAGCAGTTACGGGACAGGGATGAACACTGAAGCTTTCTTT	.	TRBV7-9	TRBD1	TRBJ1-1
CASSLGGTAVTLHF	TGTGCCAGCAGCTTAGGGGGGACAGCCGTAACCCTTCATTTT	.	TRBV7-8	TRBD1	TRBJ1-5
CASSQKSYHSGNTIYF	TGTGCCAGCAGCCAAAAGAGTTACCACTCTGGAAACACCATATATTTT	.	TRBV3-1/TRBV3-2	.	TRBJ1-3
CASSELKAGGRHEQFF	TGCGCCAGCAGTGAGTTGAAAGCGGGAGGGAGGCATGAGCAGTTCTTC	few	TRBV10-1	TRBD2	TRBJ2-1
CASGKGGAIGMQFF	TGTGCCAGCGGAAAGGGCGGGGCTATAGGCATGCAGTTCTTC	.	TRBV28	.	TRBJ2-1
CSVTGGPYEQYF	TGCAGCGTGACAGGGGGGCCCTACGAGCAGTACTTC	.	TRBV29-1	TRBD1	TRBJ2-7
CASSLGYYNSPLHF	TGTGCCAGCAGCTTAGGCTATTATAATTCACCCCTCCACTTT	.	TRBV7-2	.	TRBJ1-6